Shown below are 32 T cell receptor beta chains from a single sample sequenced in a study of CD8 T cells in Susac syndrome (dated by TCRdb to the late 2010s). The library relied on the immunoSEQ multiplex PCR assay. RNA was extracted using the RNeasy kit, and about 0.45 to 1 ug of the RNA was reverse transcribed with random hexamers. TCRdb reprocessed the public reads (quality trimming at Q25 with fastp, clone calling with MiXCR) and kept in-frame beta chains. Each entry is one CDR3 protein sequence, shown with its most common DNA and genes. This sample lists more than 80,000 distinct CDR3 sequences; approximately 94% were detected once. The leading ten clones occupy around 0.38% of the sample. Input material: CD8+ T cells from PBMCs. The origin of the receptors is a human donor with Susac syndrome.

This rearrangement joins TRBV9 to TRBJ2-1; possibly TRBD1 for D (5 bases). CDR3 length equals 13 residues. Germline V gene lookup returns CDR1 SGDLS and CDR2 YYNGEE. V was pared by 3 bases and J by 5 bases, with 9 bases between. The CDR3 sequence: CASSDDSDNEQFF. In nucleotides, the CDR3 is TGTGCCAGCAGCGACGACAGCGACAATGAGCAGTTCTTC.

The sample holds one count of this clonotype. CDR3 in DNA: TGTGCCAGCAGCTTGTCCAGGTACGAGCAGTTCTTC. It codes for CASSLSRYEQFF. The chain joins TRBV5-4 to TRBJ2-1; D is ambiguous. Germline V gene lookup returns CDR1 SGHNT and CDR2 YYREEE (reference sequence). V lost 1 base and J 10 bases, leaving 9 bases between the germline ends. The CDR3 contains 12 residues.

This clonotype has only one observation. CDR3 sequence: CASSLLGGGAGEQFF. CDR3 DNA sequence: TGTGCCAGCAGCCTACTGGGCGGGGGGGCTGGAGAGCAGTTCTTC. The gene calls are TRBV7-8 and TRBJ2-1; 9 nucleotides agree with TRBD2. Germline V CDR1 and CDR2: SGHVS, FQNEAQ. The CDR3 runs 15 residues. V shed 5 bases and J 10 bases; nucleotides not matched to a gene: 12.

The chain uses TRBV7-9 and TRBJ2-5; 10 bases are a match to TRBD2. From germline, CDR1 is SEHNR and CDR2 FQNEAQ (reference sequence). The V and J ends lost 1 base and 2 bases, in that order; junction bases with no gene match: 7. This CDR3 spans 17 amino acids. The CDR3 nucleotides read TGTGCCAGCAGCTTAGAGGCTAGCGGGGGAATACAAGAGACCCAGTACTTC. Translation: CASSLEASGGIQETQYF.

The gene calls are TRBV7-9 and TRBJ2-3; the D is unclear. The CDR3 length is 15 residues. Germline CDR1 SEHNR, CDR2 FQNEAQ (reference sequence). V lost 5 bases to trimming and J lost 7 bases, with 19 bases between them. In nucleotides, the CDR3 is TGTGCCAGCAGCCACCAATCGATCCAGCATTATACGCAGTATTTT. This sequence encodes CASSHQSIQHYTQYF.

As DNA, the CDR3 is TGTGCCAGCAGTTTGCAGGACAGGGGGGTTAATGAGCAGTTCTTC. Protein product: CASSLQDRGVNEQFF. The J gene is TRBJ2-1, the V gene TRBV12-3 or TRBV12-4; 10 bases fit TRBD1. Trimming at V came to 3 bases and at J to 7 bases, leaving 6 bases not matched to a gene. The CDR3 length is 15 residues.

This chain links TRBV9 with TRBJ2-7; 9 nucleotides line up with TRBD2. CDR3 length: 15 amino acids. Germline CDR1 reads SGDLS; CDR2 reads YYNGEE. V gave up 4 bases and J gave up 3 bases; unmatched junction bases: 8. DNA for the CDR3: TGTGCCAGCAGCCCCTTGGATAGCGGGGGCTACGAGCAGTACTTC. Its protein is CASSPLDSGGYEQYF.

This clonotype occurred a few times. The chain couples TRBV7-9 to TRBJ1-5, with a possible D match to TRBD1 (5 bases). The CDR3 length is 12 residues. Germline loops: CDR1 SEHNR, CDR2 FQNEAQ (reference sequence). V shed 2 bases and J shed 7 bases, with 6 bases lying between them. The CDR3 DNA sequence: TGTGCCAGCAGCTTACAGGGCCAGCCCCAGCATTTT. It codes for CASSLQGQPQHF.

This chain uses TRBV11-2 with TRBJ2-7; 10 bases line up with TRBD1. Germline CDR1 SGHAT, CDR2 FQNNGV. V shed 6 bases and J 4 bases; nucleotides not matched to a gene: 9. CDR3 size: 15 residues. The CDR3 here is CASSGGTGEPYEQYF. CDR3 DNA sequence: TGTGCCAGCAGTGGAGGGACAGGGGAACCTTACGAGCAGTACTTC.

The genes are TRBV4-1 and TRBJ1-6; D gene ambiguous. The CDR3 loop spans 15 amino acids. Trimming pared 0 bases from V and 7 bases from J, leaving 10 bases between. CDR1 is MGHRA, CDR2 YSYEKL, per germline. The CDR3 nucleotides are TGCGCCAGCAGCCAAGATATGGGTCAGAATTCACCCCTCCACTTT. It specifies CASSQDMGQNSPLHF.

The genes are TRBV27 and TRBJ1-5; D gene ambiguous. V lost 0 bases, J lost 0 bases, and 6 bases lay in between. The CDR3 is made up of 15 amino acids. Germline CDR1 and CDR2: MNHEY and SMNVEV (reference sequence). CDR3 protein: CASSLSLASNQPQHF. CDR3 sequence (DNA): TGTGCCAGCAGTTTATCTCTGGCTAGCAATCAGCCCCAGCATTTT.

The rearrangement joins TRBV6-5 to TRBJ2-1, with no clear D. Germline-derived CDR1 and CDR2 are MNHEY and SVGAGI. The CDR3 is made up of 14 amino acids. V lost 4 bases and J 6 bases, leaving 13 bases between the germline ends. This CDR3 is CASSFSSGPNEQFF. For the CDR3, the DNA is TGTGCCAGCAGTTTTAGCTCCGGCCCCAATGAGCAGTTCTTC.

The rearrangement links TRBV13 to TRBJ2-7; perhaps TRBD1 as D (6 bases). This CDR3 has 15 residues. The germline gives CDR1 PRHDT, CDR2 FYEKMQ (reference sequence). Trimming pared 5 bases from V and 4 bases from J, leaving 18 bases between. CDR3 in DNA: TGTGCCAGCAGCCCCCGGACAGTAGCCGTTTACGAGCAGTACTTC. Its translation is CASSPRTVAVYEQYF. The full variable domain, with the rest looked up from reference TRBV13 and TRBJ2-7, is AAGVIQSPRHLIKEKRETATLKCYPIPRHDTVYWYQQGPGQDPQFLISFYEKMQSDKGSIPDRFSAQQFSDYHSELNMSSLELGDSALYFCASSPRTVAVYEQYFGPGTRLTVT.

The chain joins TRBV14 to TRBJ1-2; TRBD1 matches at 7 bases. With 3 bases clipped from V and 4 bases from J, the junction kept 2 bases outside the gene matches. This CDR3 spans 13 amino acids. Germline CDR1 SGHDN, CDR2 FVKESK. The CDR3 DNA reads as TGTGCCAGCAGCCACGGGACAGCCTATGGCTACACCTTC. Translated: CASSHGTAYGYTF.

The chain couples TRBV11-2 to TRBJ2-1; 7 positions match TRBD1. This CDR3 contains 14 residues. After removal of 5 bases from V and 6 bases from J, the junction contained 7 bases not matched to a gene. Germline V CDR1 and CDR2: SGHAT, FQNNGV. CDR3 nucleotides: TGTGCCAGCAGCCTAGGGGGCTTTCGCAATGAGCAGTTCTTC. Amino acids: CASSLGGFRNEQFF.

The chain combines TRBV9 with TRBJ2-2, with 8 bases that match TRBD2. CDR1 and CDR2 from the germline V gene are SGDLS and YYNGEE. With V trimmed by 6 bases and J by 3 bases, 7 bases remained unmatched. The CDR3 length is 15 residues. CDR3 coding DNA: TGTGCCAGCACGGGGGGGGCCAGGGACACCGGGGAGCTGTTTTTT. Encoded protein: CASTGGARDTGELFF.

V gene TRBV20-1 combines with J gene TRBJ1-2, with 10 bases aligning to TRBD1. The CDR3 runs to 16 residues. The ends lost 1 base at V and 3 bases at J; junction bases unmatched: 8. Germline-derived CDR1 and CDR2 are DFQATT and SNEGSKA (reference sequence). The CDR3 region is CSARAPGGQGDYGYTF. The DNA for the CDR3 is TGCAGTGCTAGAGCCCCCGGTGGACAGGGGGACTATGGCTACACCTTC.

The chain couples TRBV20-1 to TRBJ2-1; D is undetermined. The CDR3 spans 11 residues. The V gene lost 6 bases and the J gene lost 8 bases, with 11 bases spanning the gap. Germline CDR1 and CDR2: DFQATT and SNEGSKA (reference sequence). The CDR3 nucleotides read TGCAGTGCCCGTGAAGGGCATGAGCAGTTCTTC. Translation: CSAREGHEQFF.

The chain employs TRBV5-1 and TRBJ2-7; D assignment may be TRBD1 or TRBD2 (6 bases each). CDR1 and CDR2 (germline): SGHRS, YFSETQ. Deletions cut 2 bases from V and 3 bases from J, with 18 bases between. This CDR3 comprises 16 residues. The CDR3 spells CASSLYTGRGDYEQYF. The CDR3 DNA reads as TGCGCCAGCAGCTTATACACAGGGCGCGGGGACTACGAGCAGTACTTC.

V usage is TRBV29-1 and J usage is TRBJ2-5, with no clear D. CDR3 length: 14 amino acids. Trimming removed 1 base from V and 0 bases from J, with 9 bases in between. CDR1 is SQVTM, CDR2 ANQGSEA, per germline. For the CDR3, the DNA is TGCAGCGTTGAAGCAGAGAACGACCAAGAGACCCAGTACTTC. Translation gives CSVEAENDQETQYF.

This chain connects TRBV5-4 to TRBJ2-3; either TRBD1 or TRBD2 may fit D (7 bases each). This CDR3 contains 17 residues. Between the trimmed V and J ends, which lost 6 bases and 3 bases, there was a span of 23 bases. CDR1 and CDR2 from the germline V gene are SGHNT and YYREEE (reference sequence). For the CDR3, the DNA is TGTGCCAGCACCCCCTCCGGACCGCAGGGGGGGACAGATACGCAGTATTTT. It specifies CASTPSGPQGGTDTQYF.

The gene calls are TRBV7-9 and TRBJ1-1, with D possibly being TRBD1 (5 bases). This CDR3 is built from 14 residues. V lost 4 bases to trimming and J lost 5 bases, with 14 bases between them. Germline V gene lookup returns CDR1 SEHNR and CDR2 FQNEAQ (reference sequence). In DNA form, the CDR3 reads TGTGCCAGCAGCTCCGTTCAGGGTGTGACTGAAGCTTTCTTT. Encoded protein: CASSSVQGVTEAFF.

The genes are TRBV7-9 and TRBJ1-5, with 7 bases that match TRBD1. This CDR3 has 15 residues. Looked up from germline, CDR1 is SEHNR and CDR2 is FQNEAQ (reference sequence). V gave up 4 bases and J gave up 5 bases; unmatched junction bases: 8. CDR3 nucleotides: TGTGCCAGCAGCTCAGACAGGGTGATGGATCAGCCCCAGCATTTT. Its translation: CASSSDRVMDQPQHF.

The chain couples TRBV7-9 to TRBJ2-1; 7 bases align to TRBD1. This CDR3 region has 13 residues. Germline V gives CDR1 SEHNR, CDR2 FQNEAQ (reference sequence). With 5 bases clipped from V and 9 bases from J, the junction kept 7 bases outside the gene matches. The chain's CDR3 is CASSPGDRVEQFF. In DNA form, the CDR3 reads TGTGCCAGCAGCCCAGGCGACAGGGTTGAGCAGTTCTTC.

This clonotype was recorded once. The chain links TRBV23-1 to TRBJ1-2; tentative D call: TRBD1 (5 bases). TRBV23-1 carries the ORF label, with uncertain function. V was shortened by 6 bases and J by 2 bases, with 19 bases between the two germline ends. This CDR3 comprises 16 residues. Written as DNA, the CDR3 is TGCGCCAGCAGCCCAAGGAGCGAAGACAGAAACTATGGCTACACCTTC. It translates to CASSPRSEDRNYGYTF.

CDR3 sequence reads: CASSDTGSPPLHF. CDR3 bases: TGTGCCAGCAGCGATACAGGCTCTCCCCCCCTCCACTTT. The chain is built from TRBV9 and TRBJ1-6, with D possibly being TRBD1 (5 bases). The CDR3 spans 13 residues. Per the germline V gene, CDR1 is SGDLS and CDR2 is YYNGEE. Trimming pared 3 bases from V and 13 bases from J, leaving 14 bases between.

The genes are TRBV12-3 or TRBV12-4 and TRBJ2-2, with D uncertain. The CDR3 extends over 16 amino acids. V lost 10 bases to trimming and J lost 5 bases, with 23 bases between them. The CDR3 bases are TGTGCCACCGCACCTTGGGCGACTCTAAAGACCGGGGAGCTGTTTTTT. This translates into CATAPWATLKTGELFF.

V and J are TRBV11-2 and TRBJ1-6; D gene unclear. V lost 5 bases and J 14 bases, leaving 7 bases between the germline ends. Germline V lookup: CDR1 SGHAT, CDR2 FQNNGV. The CDR3 sequence is 10 residues long. CDR3 loop: CASSGSSLHF. Written as DNA, the CDR3 is TGTGCCAGCAGCGGATCTTCCCTCCACTTT. Full variable domain (rest looked up from reference TRBV11-2 and TRBJ1-6): EAGVAQSPRYKIIEKRQSVAFWCNPISGHATLYWYQQILGQGPKLLIQFQNNGVVDDSQLPKDRFSAERLKGVDSTLKIQPAKLEDSAVYLCASSGSSLHFGNGTRLTVT.

This chain joins TRBV4-1 and TRBJ2-1; TRBD2 agrees at 10 bases. Germline values: CDR1 MGHRA, CDR2 YSYEKL. CDR3 length: 16 amino acids. The trim removed 0 bases at V and 6 bases at J, leaving 5 bases unmatched. CDR3 in DNA: TGCGCCAGCAGCCAAGAGCCCAGCGGGGGGGCCAATGAGCAGTTCTTC. Translated: CASSQEPSGGANEQFF.

The chain combines TRBV2 with TRBJ2-1; TRBD2 matches 12 bases. With V trimmed by 5 bases and J by 7 bases, 9 bases remained unmatched. The CDR3 loop spans 16 amino acids. CDR1 SNHLY and CDR2 FYNNEI come from the germline V gene. CDR3: CASSLRTSGVYNEQFF. As DNA, the CDR3 is TGTGCCAGCAGTCTCCGGACTAGCGGGGTTTATAATGAGCAGTTCTTC.

This clonotype turned up a few times. The chain has TRBV29-1 and TRBJ2-1; 8 nucleotides match TRBD2. The V segment lost 4 bases and the J segment 7 bases; nucleotides outside the gene matches: 6. Germline CDR1 is SQVTM and CDR2 is ANQGSEA. The CDR3 length is 13 residues. DNA for the CDR3: TGCAGCGTTGCGGGGGGGCAAGAGAATGAGCAGTTCTTC. Its protein product is CSVAGGQENEQFF.

The genes are TRBV9 and TRBJ1-1, with D uncertain. Trimming took 0 bases from V and 3 from J, leaving 9 bases between them. Germline CDR1 SGDLS, CDR2 YYNGEE. The length of the CDR3 is 14 residues. CDR3 sequence reads: CASSVVSGYTEAFF. The CDR3 DNA follows: TGTGCCAGCAGCGTAGTAAGTGGGTACACTGAAGCTTTCTTT.